What follows is one T cell receptor beta chain and its context. Its antigen is not identified. PCR employed 60 Vbeta and 13 Jbeta primers. The assay was immunoSEQ multiplex PCR, and TCRdb's table has in-frame clones only and misses some. This table has 95,000 or so clones, around 81% appearing once. The entry originates in a study of cytomegalovirus exposure and HLA in healthy donors. Study results and limitations: Cytomegalovirus association was listed for approximately 160 TCR beta chains.

CDR1 is SNHLY and CDR2 is FYNNEI in the germline V gene. The CDR3 covers 16 residues. Unmatched junction bases numbered 5, after V lost 6 bases and J lost 3 bases. The gene calls are TRBV2 and TRBJ1-6, with 10 nucleotides matching TRBD1. This TCR was recovered from a woman in her sixties or seventies in good health and CMV-seropositive. The sequenced material came from PBMCs. This CDR3 reads CASRDRGRNYNSPLHF. The CDR3 bases are TGTGCCAGCAGAGACAGGGGGCGCAACTATAATTCACCCCTCCACTTT.